The sequence of this T cell receptor beta chain was determined in a study of blood T cell repertoires in COVID-19 (TCRdb year 2020). Regarding the study in general: Samples from collaborators originated in the United States, Italy and Spain and spanned both the acute and convalescent phases of COVID-19. Nearly every sample came with metadata listing a de-identified subject ID, COVID-19 status, age in years and sex. HLA class I and class II types, where available, came from metadata supplied by the sample provider rather than from assay-based typing. The samples were drawn from the first 160 participants of the ongoing ImmuneRACE study and from roughly 1,300 subjects provided by 6 global collaborators. The repertoires were released in a freely available public database intended as a resource for research on the immune response to SARS-CoV-2. The prospective study material was composed of cDNA or gDNA derived from T cells, B-cell-depleted T cells, or PBMCs. Deeply sampled blood TCRbeta repertoires from subjects exposed to, actively infected with, or recovered from COVID-19 were included in the dataset.

The full study reports these points: Clinical and demographic metadata were provided uncurated, with the amount varying by source and participant.

Trimming takes 4 bases off V and 5 bases off J; junction bases not matched to a gene: 8. The germline V gene encodes CDR1 LGHDT and CDR2 YNNKEL (reference sequence). Its CDR3 holds 15 amino acids, cysteine through phenylalanine. The DNA shown is the 45-base CDR3, in frame from base 1. As concerns this clone: Its antigen remains undetermined. No quality values exist for individual bases; no much larger clone is one base distant.

Collaborating institutions collected whole blood in K2EDTA tubes following their own protocols. For TCRbeta analysis, collaborators shipped samples as frozen whole blood, isolated PBMCs, or DNA extracted from either of those sample types. TCRbeta CDR3 regions were amplified from genomic DNA by means of the immunoSEQ Assay, a bias-controlled multiplex PCR. Regarding the original processing steps: The number of nucleated cells in each sample was estimated by amplification of reference gene primers within the assay. To quantify the absolute abundance of each unique TCRbeta CDR3 rearrangement, sequence reads were collapsed and filtered. For each sample, productive Simpson clonality was calculated by taking the square root of Simpson's diversity index across productive rearrangements. TCRdb carries this immuneACCESS record with in-frame sequences only. Its versions omit some clonotypes, under half of them owing to an unresolved V gene in the studies checked, with the rest unexplained. V, J and clone size were drawn from that table, and D and trimming were deduced from the DNA. The sample profile shows about 250,000 clones; 75% to 85% of them were found once. The ten largest clones represent approximately 5.7% of the sample.

The rearranged chain carries TRBV3-1 (or the pseudogene TRBV3-2) and TRBJ1-1; a stretch of 9 junction bases matches TRBD1. The clonotype originates from a human donor in a cohort sampled during active COVID-19. Source material: peripheral blood. The CDR3 protein is CASSPLQGARTEAFF. In nucleotides, the sequence is TGTGCCAGCAGCCCTTTACAGGGGGCAAGAACTGAAGCTTTCTTT.